This passage covers 24 T cell receptor beta chains from one sample sequenced in a study of blood T cells in healthy people across ages. Next came a second PCR, run for roughly 6 to 11 cycles, which used a sample-barcoded 5' primer along with a J-beta primer mix. Using its own MiXCR run on the 5' RACE reads, TCRdb lists one record per CDR3 protein. Among around 500,000 distinct CDR3 sequences listed, around half were seen once. The specimen sequenced was blood. The receptors were sampled from a man aged 80 or over in good health.

This clonotype was detected once. The V and J genes are TRBV6-2 or TRBV6-3 and TRBJ2-2; TRBD1 is a possible D gene (5 bases). This CDR3 has 14 residues. Trimming pared 6 bases from V and 5 bases from J, leaving 13 bases between. In germline, CDR1 is MNHEY, CDR2 SVGEGT. Written as DNA, the CDR3 is TGTGCCAGCAGAGGCAGGGTCGTTACCGGGGAGCTGTTTTTT. Translated, it gives CASRGRVVTGELFF.

The chain carries TRBV29-1 and TRBJ2-3, with 7 bases aligning to TRBD1. CDR1 and CDR2 (germline): SQVTM, ANQGSEA. CDR3 length equals 13 residues. DNA of the CDR3: TGCAGGGTAGTAGGACAGGACACAGATACGCAGTATTTT. Protein sequence: CRVVGQDTDTQYF.

This clonotype was detected only a few times. The chain links TRBV29-1 to TRBJ1-5; D gene uncertain. Trimming removed 4 bases from V and 2 bases from J, with 9 bases in between. Germline assignment: CDR1 SQVTM and CDR2 ANQGSEA. There are 13 residues in the CDR3. The CDR3 protein is CSVAENRNQPQHF. In nucleotides, the CDR3 is TGCAGCGTTGCGGAAAATCGCAATCAGCCCCAGCATTTT.

This clonotype was found a few times. This chain links TRBV6-6 with TRBJ1-4; D not resolved. V lost 6 bases to trimming and J lost 0 bases, with 8 bases between them. This CDR3 has 14 amino acids. Germline V gene lookup returns CDR1 MNHNY and CDR2 SVGAGI (reference sequence). The CDR3 here is CASSRPATNEKLFF. The CDR3 region has the DNA TGTGCCAGCAGCCGACCTGCAACTAATGAAAAACTGTTTTTT.

The CDR3 spells CSRVSGSGNEQFF. The CDR3 region has the DNA TGCAGTCGTGTTAGCGGGAGCGGCAATGAGCAGTTCTTC. The chain links TRBV20-1 to TRBJ2-1, with 9 bases identical to TRBD2. The CDR3 is 13 amino acids. The V gene end was trimmed by 8 bases and the J gene end by 6 bases; junction bases not matched to a gene: 8. CDR1 DFQATT and CDR2 SNEGSKA come from the germline V gene (reference sequence).

As DNA, the CDR3 is TGTGCCAGCGCAAGGCAGGAGGCCTACGAGCAGTACTTC. Translating gives CASARQEAYEQYF. The V call is TRBV5-6, the J call TRBJ2-7; perhaps TRBD2 as D (5 bases). The CDR3 runs to 13 residues. Germline assignment: CDR1 SGHDT and CDR2 YYEEEE. Between the trimmed V and J ends, which lost 7 bases and 2 bases, there was a span of 13 bases. Combining the CDR3 with reference TRBV5-6 and TRBJ2-7 gives the whole variable domain DAGVTQSPTHLIKTRGQQVTLRCSPKSGHDTVSWYQQALGQGPQFIFQYYEEEERQRGNFPDRFSGHQFPNYSSELNVNALLLGDSALYLCASARQEAYEQYFGPGTRLTVT.

This clonotype was seen only once. A much larger clone lies a single base off, so this may be a read error. The rearrangement links TRBV28 to TRBJ2-5; either TRBD1 or TRBD2 may fit D (5 bases each). CDR1 is MDHEN, CDR2 SYDVKM, per germline. Trimming took off 7 bases at V and 0 bases at J, with 15 bases between the two ends. The length of the CDR3 is 15 residues. In nucleotides, the CDR3 is TGTGCCAGCAACTCGGGGCCAACGTACCAAGAGACCCAGTACTTC. Encoded protein: CASNSGPTYQETQYF.

The chain recombines TRBV3-1 with TRBJ2-7, with a weak D call TRBD1 (6 bases). Germline CDR1 and CDR2: LGHDT and YNNKEL (reference sequence). Trimming took 4 bases from V and 5 from J, leaving 15 bases between them. The CDR3 loop spans 14 amino acids. The CDR3 nucleotides are TGTGCCAGCAGCCCTATACCGGGACAAGACGAGCAGTACTTC. Residues: CASSPIPGQDEQYF.

This clonotype was observed a few times. DNA of the CDR3: TGTGCCAGCAGCTTAGGTGTAGCAGGTGAGCAGTTCTTC. Its protein is CASSLGVAGEQFF. This chain uses TRBV13 with TRBJ2-1; D is ambiguous. The germline V gene encodes CDR1 PRHDT and CDR2 FYEKMQ (reference sequence). The CDR3 consists of 13 residues. V gave up 0 bases and J gave up 9 bases, with 9 bases separating them.

This chain uses TRBV7-9 with TRBJ2-5; weak D call: TRBD1 (6 bases). The germline V gene has CDR1 SEHNR and CDR2 FQNEAQ (reference sequence). V lost 9 bases and J lost 11, with 25 bases in between. The CDR3 is 14 amino acids. CDR3 sequence (DNA): TGTGCCAGTAGCCCCGACAGGTGGGTCAAGAAGCAGTACTTC. This translates into CASSPDRWVKKQYF.

Regarding this clonotype: At one end, the junction sequence differs from germline, possibly due to a read error. The rearrangement links TRBV6-2 or TRBV6-3 to TRBJ1-1; D gene ambiguous. This CDR3 contains 14 residues. CDR1 and CDR2 from the germline V gene are MNHEY and SVGEGT. The CDR3 DNA is TGTGTCAGCAGTTCCGGGTCGAGAGCCAATGGGGCTTTCTTT. Its protein product is CVSSSGSRANGAFF.

This clonotype was detected only a few times. This chain links TRBV10-3 with TRBJ1-5; the D gene is possibly TRBD1 (5 bases). V was pared by 0 bases and J by 5 bases, with 8 bases between. The CDR3 has 14 amino acids. The germline gives CDR1 ENHRY, CDR2 SYGVKD. CDR3 DNA sequence: TGTGCCATCAGTGAGTCGATGGGGGATCAGCCCCAGCATTTT. Amino acids: CAISESMGDQPQHF.

Regarding this clonotype: The junction does not match germline at one end; this may be a read error. The V call is TRBV18, the J call TRBJ2-1, with TRBD1 identical over 11 bases. CDR3 size: 16 residues. Germline assignment: CDR1 KGHSH and CDR2 LQKENI. Written as DNA, the CDR3 is TGTGCCAGCTCACCACGCGGACAGGGGGCGGACAATAAGCAGTTCTTC. Amino acids: CASSPRGQGADNKQFF.

The count of this clonotype is one. This chain joins TRBV2 and TRBJ2-3, with TRBD2 identical over 8 bases. The germline CDR1 and CDR2 sequences are SNHLY and FYNNEI. V trimming: 6 bases; J trimming: 0 bases; junction bases outside the gene matches: 5. The CDR3 length is 15 residues. In DNA, the CDR3 is TGTGCCAGCAGGGGCGGGAGGCTGAGCACAGATACGCAGTATTTT. Encoded protein: CASRGGRLSTDTQYF.

The V call is TRBV11-2, the J call TRBJ1-1, with D perhaps matching TRBD1 (6 bases). CDR3 size: 16 residues. CDR1 and CDR2 (germline): SGHAT, FQNNGV. With 5 bases removed from V and 1 base from J, the gap between germline ends came to 17 bases. In DNA form, the CDR3 reads TGTGCCAGCAGCCGCGCAAGGGGGAGGGAGAACACTGAAGCTTTCTTT. Translation: CASSRARGRENTEAFF.

This clonotype has only a few counts. This chain links TRBV20-1 with TRBJ2-1; 9 bases align to TRBD2. V was clipped by 1 base and J by 9 bases; unmatched bases: 10. Germline V gene data show CDR1 as DFQATT and CDR2 as SNEGSKA (reference sequence). The CDR3 is 15 residues long. The CDR3 spells CSARVTAGGRGEQFF. In DNA, the CDR3 is TGCAGTGCTAGAGTTACGGCGGGAGGGAGGGGTGAGCAGTTCTTC.

This rearrangement joins TRBV5-1 to TRBJ2-7; maybe TRBD2 (5 bases). The CDR3 totals 14 residues. Germline lookup yields CDR1 SGHRS and CDR2 YFSETQ. Trimming took 4 bases from V and 3 from J, leaving 14 bases between them. For the CDR3, the DNA is TGCGCCAGCAGCACAAACGCCGGGAACTACGAGCAGTACTTC. Residues: CASSTNAGNYEQYF.

The V call is TRBV7-8, the J call TRBJ2-7; 7 nucleotides line up with TRBD1. The CDR3 totals 15 residues. The germline V gene has CDR1 SGHVS and CDR2 FQNEAQ. J gave up 2 bases and V 4 bases, and 8 bases lay outside the gene matches. CDR3 in amino acids: CASSSTGETTYEQYF. CDR3 DNA sequence: TGTGCCAGCAGCTCCACAGGGGAGACCACCTACGAGCAGTACTTC.

The chain joins TRBV21-1 to TRBJ2-7; the D segment call TRBD1 is taken from the table without a DNA check. TRBV21-1 is termed a pseudogene. The CDR3 loop spans 16 amino acids. CDR3 in DNA: TGTGCCAGCAGCAGAAGTACAGGGGGCGTTAAGTACGAGCAGTACTTC. It specifies CASSRSTGGVKYEQYF.

Only a few counts were recorded for this clonotype. This rearrangement joins TRBV20-1 to TRBJ1-4; 7 positions match TRBD1. Looked up from germline, CDR1 is DFQATT and CDR2 is SNEGSKA (reference sequence). The CDR3 is 12 residues long. The V gene end was trimmed by 5 bases and the J gene end by 5 bases; junction bases not matched to a gene: 2. This CDR3 is CSADRENEKLFF. The CDR3 bases are TGCAGTGCTGACAGGGAGAATGAAAAACTGTTTTTT.

This clonotype was counted between two and nine times. The J gene is TRBJ2-3, the V gene TRBV14, with 7 bases lining up with TRBD1. J was trimmed by 2 bases and V by 4 bases; bases with no gene match: 6. Germline V gene lookup returns CDR1 SGHDN and CDR2 FVKESK. This CDR3 has 15 residues. The CDR3 here is CASSPGQAITDTQYF. CDR3 DNA sequence: TGTGCCAGCAGCCCTGGACAGGCAATCACAGATACGCAGTATTTT.

As to this clonotype: The CDR3 end shows no conserved phenylalanine or tryptophan, and so a read error is likely. CDR3 DNA: TGCAGCGTTGGGAGGGACTATGCGGACGAGCAGTACATC. This gives the protein CSVGRDYADEQYI. The rearrangement links TRBV29-1 to TRBJ2-7, with 7 positions matching TRBD2. This CDR3 is built from 13 residues. Germline trimming cut 4 bases from V and 5 bases from J; bases unmatched to any gene: 8. Germline V lookup: CDR1 SQVTM, CDR2 ANQGSEA.

Notes on this clonotype: A read error may produce the germline difference seen at one junction end. The V gene is TRBV7-2, the J gene TRBJ1-2; D unresolved. The length of the CDR3 is 12 residues. From germline, CDR1 is SGHTA and CDR2 FQGNSA. In DNA form, the CDR3 reads TGTGCCAGCAGCACAACTAAATATGGCTACACCTTC. Amino acid sequence: CASSTTKYGYTF.

This chain uses TRBV5-5 with TRBJ1-2; D is unclear. Germline CDR1 is SGHKS and CDR2 is YYEKEE (reference sequence). The CDR3 has 13 residues. The V end lost 4 bases, the J end lost 7 bases, and 14 bases lay between the germline ends. The CDR3: CASSHEGFAGYTF. For the CDR3, the DNA is TGTGCCAGCAGCCACGAGGGTTTTGCTGGCTACACCTTC.